These T cell receptor beta chains were read from a single sample in a study of CXCR3-negative and CXCR3-positive naive CD8 T cells. No DNA is given; TCRdb re-called the 5' RACE reads and lists each CDR3 protein once. The sample has some 130,000 distinct CDR3 sequences. The sequenced sample was naive CXCR3+ CD8+ T cells from blood. The receptors here all came from a human donor in good health. Some clones in this sample may be carry-over from other donors' samples. CDR3s include the opening cysteine and the closing phenylalanine or tryptophan.

v_gene,j_gene,CDR3aa
TRBV12-5,TRBJ2-1,CASADPRYSYNEQFF
TRBV10-3,TRBJ2-1,CAIGWGQGPSSDYNEQFF
TRBV7-9,TRBJ1-1,CASSTWRDRAIEAFF
TRBV7-3,TRBJ2-2,CASSYGNGELFF
TRBV3-1,TRBJ2-1,CASSQGSSNEQFF
TRBV2,TRBJ2-1,CASSEGLAVGYNEQFF
TRBV3-1,TRBJ2-3,CASSQDVLAGASDTQYF
TRBV7-2,TRBJ1-5,CASSEGDQPQHF
TRBV7-9,TRBJ1-1,CASSLVYKGTEAFF
TRBV5-5,TRBJ1-3,CASSLTQGAIFPGNTIYF
TRBV7-9,TRBJ2-2,CASSPGILNSGELFF
TRBV9,TRBJ2-4,CASSVGDPGKYF
TRBV29-1,TRBJ2-7,CSVVGDGNYEQYF
TRBV7-9,TRBJ1-2,CVLLGSGGVEGYTF
TRBV15,TRBJ2-7,CATSSSGRGLTYEQYF
TRBV28,TRBJ2-3,CASSLASASGRATDTQYF
TRBV6-5,TRBJ1-2,CASSVGHDGYTF
TRBV7-9,TRBJ2-1,CASSLGGTNEQFF
TRBV28,TRBJ2-1,CASSSILFPEQFF
TRBV9,TRBJ2-1,CASSFSYGTSIYNEQFF
TRBV29-1,TRBJ1-2,CSVELQGALGYTF
TRBV6-2/TRBV6-3,TRBJ1-2,CASSYLNGGRGYTF
TRBV10-2,TRBJ2-1,CTSSPAGTDDNEQFF
TRBV4-1,TRBJ2-7,CASSQVAQGSPYEQYF
TRBV30,TRBJ2-7,CAWSVPPGEQYF
TRBV20-1,TRBJ2-5,CSARLSGGQETQYF
TRBV20-1,TRBJ2-7,CSANRGVPYEQYF
TRBV19,TRBJ1-1,CASSMNRGNTEAFF
TRBV15,TRBJ2-5,CATSRDQAGGTGQETQYF
TRBV28,TRBJ2-5,CASSFLDTREETQYF
TRBV7-9,TRBJ2-3,CASSLVSDTDTQYF
TRBV30,TRBJ1-5,CAWSAGNQPQHF
TRBV30,TRBJ1-1,CAWSVLTGANTEAFF
TRBV5-1,TRBJ2-1,CASSLVAGANNEQFF
TRBV4-1,TRBJ2-1,CASSHSSGDEQFF
TRBV5-4,TRBJ2-1,CASSLEVLAGGPGNEQFF
TRBV5-1,TRBJ1-2,CASSYQGGADGYTF
TRBV12-3/TRBV12-4,TRBJ2-1,CASSLESSYNEQFF
TRBV7-2,TRBJ2-1,CASSFTGGGYNEQFF
TRBV28,TRBJ2-3,CASSLKRLAGGPGTQYF
TRBV21-1,TRBJ2-7,CASSKVSGQLDEQYF
TRBV4-2,TRBJ1-2,CASSQDPRLYGYTF
TRBV6-2/TRBV6-3,TRBJ2-3,CASSALDYQDVGTQYF
TRBV5-4,TRBJ2-3,CASSRGAINEPLSDTQYF
TRBV12-3/TRBV12-4,TRBJ1-1,CASSLVGNEAFF
TRBV27,TRBJ2-3,CASRVTLAGDSTDTQYF
TRBV7-9,TRBJ1-6,CASSFGSAAFNSPLHF
TRBV28,TRBJ2-7,CASSWTGRTYEQYF
TRBV20-1,TRBJ1-2,CSARGRTTNYGYTF
TRBV6-2/TRBV6-3,TRBJ2-1,CASSIWGYNEQFF
TRBV5-1,TRBJ1-5,CASRTGVQGNQPQHF
TRBV19,TRBJ2-7,CASSMAPSEQYF
TRBV7-9,TRBJ1-1,CASSVTDTEAFF
TRBV4-1,TRBJ2-3,CASSQEPTDTQYF